Listed below are T cell receptor beta chains from one sample, sequenced in a study of blood T cell repertoires in COVID-19. Data came from immunoSEQ multiplex PCR; TCRdb stores just in-frame clones and leaves some out. Here the sample spans a few hundred thousand clones, more than 85% being singletons. The material sequenced was PBMCs or T cells enriched from blood (not recorded which). These receptors were obtained from a woman under 40 who had recovered from COVID-19. CDR3s include the opening cysteine and the closing phenylalanine or tryptophan. Each record gives: J gene, clone size, D gene, V gene, CDR3 protein, CDR3 DNA. D genes are given only for firm matches. Only some rows state a clone size, as once, few, many or a class for expanded clones.

TRBJ1-1	NA	TRBD1	TRBV6-2/TRBV6-3	CASSPGQGGMNTEAFF	TGTGCCAGCAGTCCGGGACAGGGTGGGATGAACACTGAAGCTTTCTTT
TRBJ2-1	NA	NA	TRBV7-9	CASSDGGHTYNEQFF	TGTGCCAGCAGCGACGGGGGGCACACCTACAATGAGCAGTTCTTC
TRBJ1-5	NA	TRBD1	TRBV24-1	CATSDPGTGGNQPQHF	TGTGCCACCAGTGACCCCGGGACAGGGGGGAATCAGCCCCAGCATTTT
TRBJ1-3	once	NA	TRBV10-3	CAISDPGRSSGNTIYF	TGTGCCATCAGTGATCCAGGCCGAAGCTCTGGAAACACCATATATTTT
TRBJ2-7	NA	NA	TRBV19	CATGVLSVRGTYEQYF	TGTGCCACCGGGGTCCTATCGGTCAGGGGAACCTACGAGCAGTACTTC
TRBJ2-7	NA	TRBD2	TRBV24-1	CATSDSPGGGRPYEQYF	TGTGCCACCAGTGATTCCCCGGGGGGCGGGAGGCCCTACGAGCAGTACTTC
TRBJ1-5	NA	NA	TRBV6-9	CASSYRRSSNQPQHF	TGTGCCAGCAGTTACCGGAGATCTAGCAATCAGCCCCAGCATTTT
TRBJ2-7	NA	NA	TRBV19	CASSLAVPSGGEQYF	TGTGCCAGTAGTTTGGCAGTCCCATCCGGCGGGGAGCAGTACTTC
TRBJ2-7	NA	NA	TRBV7-8	CASSRQVRQYEQYF	TGTGCCAGCAGCCGACAGGTTCGTCAGTACGAGCAGTACTTC
TRBJ2-7	NA	TRBD1	TRBV10-3	CATDRGRRGPTYEQYF	TGTGCCACCGACAGGGGACGCCGGGGTCCTACCTACGAGCAGTACTTC
TRBJ1-6	NA	NA	TRBV28	CASSYSGLSPLHF	TGTGCCAGCAGTTATTCAGGGCTTTCACCCCTCCACTTT
TRBJ2-7	NA	NA	TRBV9	CASSPTPDSSYEQYF	TGTGCCAGCAGCCCCACACCGGACAGCTCCTACGAGCAGTACTTC
TRBJ1-1	NA	NA	TRBV7-2	CASSFSEGNTEAFF	TGTGCCAGCAGCTTTTCGGAGGGGAACACTGAAGCTTTCTTT
TRBJ1-3	NA	NA	TRBV14	CASSRRQAISGNTIYF	TGTGCCAGCAGTCGCCGACAGGCGATCTCTGGAAACACCATATATTTT
TRBJ2-7	NA	NA	TRBV28	CASSPSGAGAYEQYF	TGTGCCAGCAGCCCTTCCGGGGCAGGGGCCTACGAGCAGTACTTC
TRBJ2-3	NA	NA	TRBV28	CASVPSDFTDTQYF	TGTGCCAGCGTCCCTAGCGATTTCACAGATACGCAGTATTTT